These 21 T cell receptor beta chains were all obtained from the same sample, sequenced in a study of T-cell memory formation after mild COVID-19. TCRdb re-called the 5' RACE reads with MiXCR, one entry per CDR3 protein. This table holds 45,000 to 55,000 distinct CDR3 sequences, around 7% found once. The sequencing input was PBMCs or a T cell subset sorted from them (not recorded which). The receptors come from a man between 18 and 35 years old who had mild COVID-19 (a few samples of this study predate the infection). Cell type and time point are not known.

This clonotype showed up just a few times. The rearrangement joins TRBV12-3 or TRBV12-4 to TRBJ2-5, with no clear D. Between the trimmed V and J ends, which lost 6 bases and 5 bases, there was a span of 7 bases. The CDR3 consists of 11 residues. This chain's CDR3 is CASSVGETQYF. The CDR3 region has the DNA TGTGCCAGCAGCGTAGGGGAGACCCAGTACTTC.

This clonotype was seen only a few times. CDR3 in amino acids: CATSRVGEQFF. CDR3 nucleotides: TGTGCCACCAGCAGAGTTGGTGAGCAGTTCTTC. J is TRBJ2-1 and V is TRBV15, with D hard to call. V was cut by 1 base and J by 9 bases, with 4 bases left in between. Germline lookup yields CDR1 LNHNV and CDR2 YYDKDF (reference sequence). The CDR3 loop spans 11 amino acids.

This clonotype was observed a handful of times. V usage is TRBV19 and J usage is TRBJ2-1, with D perhaps matching TRBD2 (7 bases). CDR1 is LNHDA, CDR2 SQIVND, per germline (reference sequence). The CDR3 is made up of 14 amino acids. V gave up 6 bases and J gave up 10 bases, with 19 bases separating them. The CDR3 sequence is CASRWGGSRGEQFF. The CDR3 nucleotides read TGTGCCAGTAGGTGGGGGGGCTCGAGAGGGGAGCAGTTCTTC.

This clonotype was counted only a few times. The V gene is TRBV4-3, the J gene TRBJ1-3; D gene unclear. The V and J ends lost 0 bases and 4 bases respectively, with 4 bases between them. This CDR3 contains 13 residues. The germline V gene has CDR1 LGHNA and CDR2 YSLEER. CDR3 nucleotide sequence: TGCGCCAGCAGCCAAGAGCCCGGAAACACCATATATTTT. It specifies CASSQEPGNTIYF.

This clonotype has a handful of counts. V and J are TRBV7-9 and TRBJ2-7; 7 bases map to TRBD1. This CDR3 has 13 amino acids. V trimming: 5 bases; J trimming: 13 bases; junction bases outside the gene matches: 14. Per the germline V gene, CDR1 is SEHNR and CDR2 is FQNEAQ (reference sequence). The DNA for the CDR3 is TGTGCCAGCAGCCCCGGGACAGTCTACGAGCCCTACTTC. Translating gives CASSPGTVYEPYF. Full variable domain (outside the CDR3, taken from reference TRBV7-9 and TRBJ2-7): DTGVSQNPRHKITKRGQNVTFRCDPISEHNRLYWYRQTLGQGPEFLTYFQNEAQLEKSRLLSDRFSAERPKGSFSTLEIQRTEQGDSAMYLCASSPGTVYEPYFGPGTRLTVT.

At least ten counts were recorded for this clonotype. This chain connects TRBV5-1 to TRBJ2-2, with D possibly matching TRBD2 (5 bases). Trimming stripped 0 bases from V and 1 base from J, with 7 bases between. This CDR3 has 15 amino acids. The germline gives CDR1 SGHRS, CDR2 YFSETQ. CDR3 nucleotide sequence: TGCGCCAGCAGCTTGGGTCGGGGGAACACCGGGGAGCTGTTTTTT. Encoded protein: CASSLGRGNTGELFF.

The rearrangement uses TRBV12-3 or TRBV12-4 and TRBJ1-1; D is perhaps TRBD1 (5 bases). This CDR3 spans 13 amino acids. V lost 5 bases and J 7 bases, leaving 14 bases between the germline ends. As DNA, the CDR3 is TGTGCCAGCAGTCCCGGGGGATTTGGTGAAGCTTTCTTT. Protein product: CASSPGGFGEAFF.

The rearrangement joins TRBV5-4 to TRBJ2-3; D is tentatively TRBD1 or TRBD2 (6 bases each). V lost 2 bases and J lost 2, with 12 bases in between. Germline CDR1 SGHNT, CDR2 YYREEE (reference sequence). The CDR3 totals 15 residues. The CDR3 is CASSFNGGHTDTQYF. CDR3 nucleotide sequence: TGTGCCAGCAGCTTTAACGGGGGCCACACAGATACGCAGTATTTT.

Only a few counts were recorded for this clonotype. V and J are TRBV7-2 and TRBJ2-2, with 11 bases aligning to TRBD2. This CDR3 has 16 amino acids. Trimming cost V 3 bases and J 2 bases; bases outside gene matches: 2. Germline V gives CDR1 SGHTA, CDR2 FQGNSA. The CDR3 DNA follows: TGTGCCAGCAGCTTTACTAGCGGGGGAAACACCGGGGAGCTGTTTTTT. Protein: CASSFTSGGNTGELFF.

The J gene is TRBJ2-7, the V gene TRBV5-1, with TRBD2 as a possible D gene (6 bases). The V and J ends lost 1 base and 7 bases respectively, with 27 bases between them. The CDR3 runs to 18 residues. Per germline, CDR1 SGHRS and CDR2 YFSETQ. The CDR3: CASSLSRAGGPGGREQYF. In DNA, the CDR3 is TGCGCCAGCAGCTTGTCACGGGCTGGGGGACCCGGGGGAAGGGAGCAGTACTTC.

Ten or more counts support this clonotype. This chain uses TRBV7-9 with TRBJ2-3; D ambiguous. Per germline, CDR1 SEHNR and CDR2 FQNEAQ (reference sequence). The ends were cut back, 9 bases at V and 5 bases at J, with 6 bases in the middle. CDR3 length equals 10 residues. CDR3 in amino acids: CASELDTQYF. The CDR3 DNA sequence: TGTGCCAGTGAATTAGATACGCAGTATTTT.

The rearrangement links TRBV7-9 to TRBJ2-5; possibly TRBD1 for D (6 bases). CDR1 is SEHNR and CDR2 is FQNEAQ in the germline V gene (reference sequence). V was trimmed by 3 bases and J by 2 bases, leaving 13 bases between them. The CDR3 totals 15 residues. The CDR3 protein is CASSFRGQQQETQYF. The CDR3 bases are TGTGCCAGCAGCTTTCGCGGACAGCAACAAGAGACCCAGTACTTC.

V is TRBV20-1 and J is TRBJ2-6, with 7 bases identical to TRBD1. V was pared by 3 bases and J by 0 bases, with 11 bases of the junction left unmatched. From germline, CDR1 is DFQATT and CDR2 SNEGSKA (reference sequence). This CDR3 contains 18 residues. In nucleotides, the CDR3 is TGCAGTGCTAGGGCGCGACCGGGACAGAGCTCTGGGGCCAACGTCCTGACTTTC. This gives the protein CSARARPGQSSGANVLTF.

The J gene is TRBJ1-5, the V gene TRBV6-1; D is possibly TRBD1 (6 bases). CDR1 is MNHNS, CDR2 SASEGT, per germline. V was cut by 3 bases and J by 3 bases, with 9 bases left in between. The CDR3 length is 14 residues. The chain's CDR3 is CASSDQGNNQPQHF. In DNA, the CDR3 is TGTGCCAGCAGTGACCAGGGGAACAATCAGCCCCAGCATTTT.

V is TRBV27 and J is TRBJ1-1; possibly TRBD1 for D (6 bases). CDR1 MNHEY and CDR2 SMNVEV come from the germline V gene (reference sequence). The V end lost 1 base, the J end lost 0 bases, and 12 bases lay between the germline ends. The CDR3 totals 16 residues. The CDR3 protein is CASSLFGGGLNTEAFF. The CDR3 DNA reads as TGTGCCAGCAGTTTATTCGGGGGCGGCCTGAACACTGAAGCTTTCTTT.

A few counts support this clonotype. The chain combines TRBV6-6 with TRBJ2-5, with 8 positions matching TRBD2. CDR3 length: 14 amino acids. V trimming: 4 bases; J trimming: 5 bases; junction bases outside the gene matches: 6. Germline V gene lookup returns CDR1 MNHNY and CDR2 SVGAGI (reference sequence). CDR3 region: CASSWTSWGETQYF. CDR3 sequence (DNA): TGTGCCAGCAGTTGGACTAGCTGGGGGGAGACCCAGTACTTC.

The genes are TRBV6-2 or TRBV6-3 and TRBJ2-7; 8 nucleotides line up with TRBD1. This CDR3 region has 17 residues. Germline V gene data show CDR1 as MNHEY and CDR2 as SVGEGT. J was trimmed by 4 bases and V by 5 bases; bases with no gene match: 16. The CDR3 coding sequence is TGTGCCAGCAGTCAGGCCGGGACAGGTCCAATTGTTTACGAGCAGTACGTC. Its translation is CASSQAGTGPIVYEQYV.

This rearrangement joins TRBV18 to TRBJ1-2, with 9 bases lining up with TRBD1. The CDR3 contains 15 residues. Per germline, CDR1 KGHSH and CDR2 LQKENI. The V segment lost 6 bases and the J segment 2 bases; nucleotides outside the gene matches: 7. CDR3 protein: CASSPGQGSNYGYTF. For the CDR3, the DNA is TGTGCCAGCTCGCCGGGACAGGGCTCAAACTATGGCTACACCTTC.

This rearrangement joins TRBV6-5 to TRBJ2-5; TRBD1 might be the D (5 bases). CDR1 and CDR2 (germline): MNHEY, SVGAGI. The CDR3 length is 14 residues. The V end was cut by 5 bases, the J end by 2 bases, with 12 bases between. CDR3 residues: CASSPDWTQETQYF. The CDR3 DNA reads TGTGCCAGCAGTCCCGACTGGACACAAGAGACCCAGTACTTC.

This clonotype was seen at least ten times. The chain carries TRBV5-6 and TRBJ2-7; the D call may be TRBD1 or TRBD2 (5 bases each). Germline loops: CDR1 SGHDT, CDR2 YYEEEE. Trimming took 3 bases from V and 2 from J, leaving 12 bases between them. This CDR3 comprises 14 residues. The CDR3 DNA is TGTGCCAGCAGCTCCGGGACGGCGACCTACGAGCAGTACTTC. It encodes CASSSGTATYEQYF.

The sample holds a few counts of this clonotype. The chain employs TRBV18 and TRBJ1-5; 8 positions agree with TRBD1. In germline, CDR1 is KGHSH, CDR2 LQKENI. The CDR3 runs 18 residues. Unmatched junction bases numbered 13, after V lost 6 bases and J lost 0 bases. The CDR3 loop reads CASSPGQGGQNSNQPQHF. As DNA, the CDR3 is TGTGCCAGCTCCCCCGGACAGGGTGGGCAAAATAGCAATCAGCCCCAGCATTTT.